The 9 T cell receptor beta chains below all came from one sample that was sequenced in a study of T cells after yellow fever vaccination. TCRdb re-called the 5' RACE reads with MiXCR, one entry per CDR3 protein. Among about 230,000 distinct CDR3 sequences listed, approximately 6.8% were seen once. Here the sequenced sample was CD4+ T cells sorted from PBMCs, taken on the day of the yellow fever booster vaccination. The receptors were sampled from a man younger than 40 who received the YFV17D yellow fever vaccine.

This clonotype has at least ten counts. The genes are TRBV15 and TRBJ2-1; unclear D gene. The V gene's germline CDR1 is LNHNV and CDR2 YYDKDF (reference sequence). The CDR3 is 15 amino acids. V lost 0 bases to trimming and J lost 9 bases, with 15 bases between them. The CDR3 protein is CATSREPLTMAEQFF. Here the CDR3 DNA reads TGTGCCACCAGCAGAGAACCGCTCACGATGGCTGAGCAGTTCTTC.

This clonotype was seen ten or more times. The rearrangement joins TRBV7-8 to TRBJ2-1; D remains ambiguous. Trimming pared 5 bases from V and 5 bases from J, leaving 4 bases between. The length of the CDR3 is 11 residues. Germline V gene sequence: CDR1 SGHVS, CDR2 FQNEAQ. CDR3 sequence: CASSINNEQFF. DNA for the CDR3: TGTGCCAGCAGCATAAACAATGAGCAGTTCTTC. Full variable domain (remainder filled in from reference TRBV7-8 and TRBJ2-1): GAGVSQSPRYKVAKRGQDVALRCDPISGHVSLFWYQQALGQGPEFLTYFQNEAQLDKSGLPSDRFFAERPEGSVSTLKIQRTQQEDSAVYLCASSINNEQFFGPGTRLTVL.

This clonotype was detected ten times or more. The V and J genes are TRBV11-2 and TRBJ2-7, with 11 positions matching TRBD2. CDR1 is SGHAT, CDR2 FQNNGV, per germline. Trimming removed 2 bases from V and 2 bases from J; junction bases left unmatched: 2. The CDR3 totals 15 residues. The CDR3 spells CASSLLAGGTYEQYF. CDR3 DNA sequence: TGTGCCAGCAGCTTACTAGCGGGAGGCACCTACGAGCAGTACTTC.

This clonotype was seen only a few times. The chain is built from TRBV24-1 and TRBJ2-2, with TRBD1 as a possible D gene (5 bases). This CDR3 is 12 amino acids long. V gave up 11 bases and J gave up 6 bases, with 12 bases separating them. The germline gives CDR1 KGHDR, CDR2 SFDVKD. The CDR3 bases are TGTGCCAGTCAGGGTTGGGCCGGGGAGCTGTTTTTT. Its protein product is CASQGWAGELFF.

This clonotype came up many times. The chain couples TRBV7-9 to TRBJ2-1; TRBD1 or TRBD2 may be the D gene (6 bases each). The length of the CDR3 is 15 residues. CDR1 is SEHNR and CDR2 is FQNEAQ in the germline V gene (reference sequence). Trimming cost V 3 bases and J 9 bases, with 18 bases left between them. In DNA, the CDR3 is TGTGCCAGCAGCTTCTCCAGGGGATTGGAGGGTGAGCAGTTCTTC. Its protein product is CASSFSRGLEGEQFF.

This clonotype was seen a handful of times. The rearrangement joins TRBV30 to TRBJ1-3, with 7 bases lining up with TRBD1. Unmatched junction bases numbered 6, after V lost 3 bases and J lost 4 bases. CDR3 length: 14 residues. Germline V gene lookup returns CDR1 GTSNPN and CDR2 SVGIG (reference sequence). CDR3 in amino acids: CAWRPTGNGNTIYF. In DNA, the CDR3 is TGTGCCTGGAGGCCGACAGGGAACGGAAACACCATATATTTT.

This clonotype showed up many times. The chain is built from TRBV27 and TRBJ2-7, with D possibly being TRBD2 (5 bases). The V gene's germline CDR1 is MNHEY and CDR2 SMNVEV (reference sequence). The CDR3 sequence is 14 residues long. Trimming cost V 4 bases and J 3 bases, with 13 bases left between them. CDR3 bases: TGTGCCAGCAGTTCAACTCGGGATGGCTACGAGCAGTACTTC. Translating gives CASSSTRDGYEQYF.

This clonotype was counted a few times. The CDR3 DNA sequence: TGCAGCGTTGAAGGGCTGGCACCCCCATTGAAGGATACGCAGTATTTT. Translation gives CSVEGLAPPLKDTQYF. The chain carries TRBV29-1 and TRBJ2-3; unclear D gene. The CDR3 covers 16 residues. CDR1 is SQVTM, CDR2 ANQGSEA, per germline. Trimming took off 1 base at V and 6 bases at J, with 20 bases between the two ends.

The chain uses TRBV7-2 and TRBJ2-1, with 8 bases aligning to TRBD2. The CDR3 is 15 residues long. The junction had 2 bases not matched to a gene; V was cut back by 2 bases and J by 2 bases. From germline, CDR1 is SGHTA and CDR2 FQGNSA. CDR3 DNA: TGTGCCAGCAGCTTAACCGGGAGGGCCTACAATGAGCAGTTCTTC. As protein: CASSLTGRAYNEQFF.